This TCR beta chain was documented in a study of CD8+ T cells in alopecia areata listed by TCRdb under 2018. Concerning the study at large: Treated patients were enrolled in an open-label pilot trial of oral tofacitinib at 5 to 10 mg twice daily for moderate-to-severe alopecia areata. On the human side, TCRbeta sequencing was run on scalp tissue and on sorted CD4+ and CD8+ peripheral blood T cells from healthy controls and from alopecia areata patients with either patchy or totalis/universalis disease. Biopsies were taken from tofacitinib-treated patients at baseline and at 4 and 24 weeks of treatment, and a later scalp biopsy was taken in several of the tofacitinib-treated patients. RNA came from the PAXgene miRNA kit for fixed scalp, the miRNeasy kit for PBMCs, and the RNeasy kit for mouse skin. The study used high-throughput TCRbeta sequencing to examine T cell clonal expansion in alopecia areata, in both the C3H/HeJ mouse model and human patients. Scalp clonality was compared among normal scalp (n=4), patchy alopecia areata scalp (n=8), and alopecia totalis/universalis scalp (n=8). Patients stayed on tofacitinib for 6 to 18 months and then had 6 months of follow-up off drug so that delayed response and recurrence could be assessed. Amplification of TCRbeta CDR3 regions was done by immunoSEQ multiplex PCR using 35 Vbeta forward primers and 13 Jbeta reverse primers. The paper as a whole reports these results and caveats: Unlike mouse skin, which is dominated by gammadelta T cells, normal human skin has resident alphabeta T cells that are also sequenced, and this complicates analysis of the scalp TCR repertoire. Lesional scalp, especially in alopecia totalis/universalis, showed higher clonality and more expanded CD8+ clones than normal scalp, suggesting antigenic drive. Shared TCR sequences between patients were less evident than in mice, which may be partly attributable to HLA diversity in the patient population.

V gives up 8 bases and J gives up 6 bases, and the segment between their germline ends measures 15 bases. Its CDR3 holds 12 amino acids, cysteine through phenylalanine. The only DNA kept is the CDR3, 36 bases in frame from the first base. Via the germline V gene, CDR1 is SQVTM and CDR2 ANQGSEA. To prepare the library, the immunoSEQ multiplex PCR assay was applied. For TCR sequencing, RNA was extracted from every sample and reverse transcribed into cDNA to serve as template. SuperScript III was used for first-strand cDNA synthesis, primed with a 2:1 mix of oligo-dT and random hexamers. A synthetic immune receptor repertoire was used to assess amplification bias, and residual bias was removed computationally. The authors' pipeline ran thus. Raw reads were preprocessed to remove errors, and CDR3 was defined according to IMGT conventions as the region from the conserved cysteine to phenylalanine. Clonality was computed as 1 minus the Shannon entropy, with the entropy normalized by log2 of the number of productive unique TCRs. Scalp TCRbeta sequences were cross-referenced with sorted blood CD4 and CD8 repertoires so that the CD4 or CD8 identity of scalp clones could be inferred. TCRdb took over this immuneACCESS table, retaining in-frame rearrangements with V and J assigned. Such tables are incomplete; in checked studies, under half of the missing clones stem from an unresolved V gene, and the remainder is unexplained. The V and J calls and clone size were taken over from that table, and D and trimming were inferred from the DNA. In all, the sample holds about 180,000 clones, and approximately 59% of those were seen once. Roughly 15% of the sample is held by the ten biggest clonotypes.

As to this clone: Its cognate antigen has yet to be identified. No base quality information exists; no much larger clone differs at one position.

The time point label corresponds to: baseline before oral tofacitinib. Peripheral blood and lesional scalp punch biopsies were obtained from patients with alopecia areata. PBMCs were separated by density centrifugation and stained for CD3, CD4 and CD8, after which CD4+ and CD8+ T cells were sorted on a FACSAria. Sequencing was performed on CD4+ T cells sorted from blood, taken at week 0. This receptor chain uses TRBV29-1 and TRBJ2-3; matching of 6 bases hints at TRBD1 as the D gene. This sequence originates from a human donor with alopecia areata. The DNA reads TGCAGCACCTGGACAGCCAGGGATACGCAGTATTTT. The resulting protein is CSTWTARDTQYF.